This TCR beta chain appears in the sequencing data of a study of OX40 agonist ivuxolimab in advanced cancers. Sampling of blood occurred at baseline, cycle 4 day 1, and cycle 7 day 1. Data came from immunoSEQ multiplex PCR; TCRdb stores just in-frame clones and leaves some out. The sample yields about 82,000 clones, around 83% seen once. Overall study results and limits: Relative to CD4+ cells, CD8+ T cells on average had more expanded clones. By week 6 at 0.1 to 3.0 mg/kg, blood CD4+ and CD8+ T cells had expanded clonally. Normalized expansion of T-cell clones was also low for some nonresponders.

This clone was recorded a few times. Its specificity is unknown. The TCR sequence derives from an adult with an advanced solid tumor such as melanoma, head and neck, liver or kidney cancer. Sequenced here: CD4+ or CD8+ T cells sorted from blood, sampled in a trial of the OX40 agonist ivuxolimab.

The DNA for the CDR3 is TGTGCCATCAGTGATGGAGGGGGAGGAGAAAAACTGTTTTTT. Its protein product is CAISDGGGGEKLFF. The V gene is TRBV10-3, the J gene TRBJ1-4, with D maybe TRBD1 (6 bases). V shed 3 bases and J shed 8 bases, with 13 bases lying between them. The CDR3 covers 14 residues. Germline V gives CDR1 ENHRY, CDR2 SYGVKD.